The sequence of this T cell receptor (beta chain) was determined in a study of technical replicates of blood from a handful of donors. Only in-frame clones appear in the TCRdb table, and some are missing; sequencing was by immunoSEQ multiplex PCR. The data show approximately 70,000 clones, about 94% seen once. CDR1 SGHNT and CDR2 YYREEE come from the germline V gene (reference sequence). Between the trimmed V and J ends, which lost 4 bases and 5 bases, there was a span of 13 bases. The CDR3 has 14 amino acids. This chain connects TRBV5-4 to TRBJ1-3; weak D call: TRBD1 (6 bases). This TCR derives from a human donor in good health. Sequencing was carried out using T cells isolated from PBMCs. The CDR3 region is CASSSGTNRNTIYF. Here the CDR3 DNA reads TGTGCCAGCAGCAGCGGGACAAACAGAAACACCATATATTTT.